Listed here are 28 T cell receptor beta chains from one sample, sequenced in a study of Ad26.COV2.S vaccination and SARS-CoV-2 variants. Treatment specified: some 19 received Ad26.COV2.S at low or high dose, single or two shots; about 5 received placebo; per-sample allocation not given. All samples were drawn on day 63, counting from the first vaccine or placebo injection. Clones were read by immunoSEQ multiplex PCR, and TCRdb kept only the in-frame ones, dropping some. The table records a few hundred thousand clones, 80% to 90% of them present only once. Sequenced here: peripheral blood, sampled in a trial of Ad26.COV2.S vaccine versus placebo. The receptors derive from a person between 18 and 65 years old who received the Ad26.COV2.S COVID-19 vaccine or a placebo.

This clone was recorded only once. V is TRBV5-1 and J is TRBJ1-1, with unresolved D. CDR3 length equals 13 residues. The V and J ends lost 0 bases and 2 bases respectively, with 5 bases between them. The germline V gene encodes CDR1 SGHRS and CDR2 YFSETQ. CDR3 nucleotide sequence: TGCGCCAGCAGCTTGGAGTCCAACACTGAAGCTTTCTTT. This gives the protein CASSLESNTEAFF.

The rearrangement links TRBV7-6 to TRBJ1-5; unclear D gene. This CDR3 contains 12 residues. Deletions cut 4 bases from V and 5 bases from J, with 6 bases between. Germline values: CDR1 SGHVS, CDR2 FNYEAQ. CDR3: CASSYRHQPQHF. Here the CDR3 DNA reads TGTGCCAGCAGCTACCGACATCAGCCCCAGCATTTT.

The CDR3: CASSTPGDLSRGYTF. CDR3 bases: TGTGCCAGCAGTACCCCAGGGGACCTGAGTAGGGGCTACACCTTC. This chain links TRBV28 with TRBJ1-2; a weak D match, TRBD1 (6 bases). This CDR3 spans 15 amino acids. Germline V gene lookup returns CDR1 MDHEN and CDR2 SYDVKM. Trimming pared 5 bases from V and 8 bases from J, leaving 21 bases between.

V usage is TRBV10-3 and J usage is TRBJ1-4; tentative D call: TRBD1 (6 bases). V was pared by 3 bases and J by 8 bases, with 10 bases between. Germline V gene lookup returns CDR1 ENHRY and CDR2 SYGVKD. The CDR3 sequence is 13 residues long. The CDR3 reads CAISDRGGEKLFF. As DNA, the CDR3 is TGTGCCATCAGTGACAGGGGTGGCGAAAAACTGTTTTTT.

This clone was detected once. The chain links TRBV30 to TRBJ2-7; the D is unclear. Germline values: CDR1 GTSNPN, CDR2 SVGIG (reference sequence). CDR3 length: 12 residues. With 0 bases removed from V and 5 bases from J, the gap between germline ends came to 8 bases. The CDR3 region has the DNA TGTGCCTGGAGTGTAGGCCCGGACGAGCAGTACTTC. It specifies CAWSVGPDEQYF.

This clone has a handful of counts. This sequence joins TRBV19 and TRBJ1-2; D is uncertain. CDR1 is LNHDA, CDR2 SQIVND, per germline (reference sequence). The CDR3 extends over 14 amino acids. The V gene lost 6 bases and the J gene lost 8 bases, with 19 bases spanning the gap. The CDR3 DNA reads TGTGCCAGTAGGATCAAGAAGGAGGTAGGGGGCTACACCTTC. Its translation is CASRIKKEVGGYTF.

CDR3 nucleotide sequence: TGCGCCAGCAGCCAAGCACCGGGACTAGCGGGAGTAGGGTCTAGAGTCTACGAGCAGTACTTC. The encoded protein is CASSQAPGLAGVGSRVYEQYF. The chain employs TRBV4-1 and TRBJ2-7; TRBD2 aligns across 14 bases. The CDR3 contains 21 residues. Per germline, CDR1 MGHRA and CDR2 YSYEKL. V lost 1 base and J lost 3; bases outside the gene matches: 17.

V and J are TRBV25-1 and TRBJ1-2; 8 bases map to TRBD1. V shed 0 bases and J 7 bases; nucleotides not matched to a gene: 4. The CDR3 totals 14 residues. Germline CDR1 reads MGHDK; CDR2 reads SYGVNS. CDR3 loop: CASSEYPTGVGYTF. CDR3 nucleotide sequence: TGTGCCAGCAGTGAATATCCGACAGGGGTTGGCTACACCTTC.

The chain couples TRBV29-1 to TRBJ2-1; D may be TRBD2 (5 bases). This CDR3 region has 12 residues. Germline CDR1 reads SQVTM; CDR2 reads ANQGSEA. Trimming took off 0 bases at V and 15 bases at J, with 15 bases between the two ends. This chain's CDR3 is CSVEDDGMWTFF. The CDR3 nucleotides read TGCAGCGTTGAAGATGACGGGATGTGGACGTTCTTC.

This CDR3 is CASRKAGTGTEAFF. CDR3 sequence (DNA): TGTGCCAGCAGAAAGGCGGGGACGGGCACTGAAGCTTTCTTT. The rearrangement joins TRBV27 to TRBJ1-1; TRBD1 is a possible D gene (5 bases). V was shortened by 6 bases and J by 4 bases, with 15 bases between the two germline ends. CDR3 length: 14 amino acids. Per germline, CDR1 MNHEY and CDR2 SMNVEV (reference sequence).

The CDR3: CARSFRGRSNQPQHF. CDR3 coding DNA: TGTGCCAGAAGCTTCAGGGGGCGAAGCAATCAGCCCCAGCATTTT. The gene calls are TRBV5-3 and TRBJ1-5, with 8 bases fitting TRBD1. TRBV5-3 is known as an ORF, though its function is uncertain. The length of the CDR3 is 15 residues. Unmatched junction bases numbered 2, after V lost 2 bases and J lost 1 base.

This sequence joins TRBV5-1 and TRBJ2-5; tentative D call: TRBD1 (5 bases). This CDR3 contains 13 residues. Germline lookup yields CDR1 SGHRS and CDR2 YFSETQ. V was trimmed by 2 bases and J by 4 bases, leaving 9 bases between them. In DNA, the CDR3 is TGCGCCAGCAGCTTCGGCAGGGCAGAGACCCAGTACTTC. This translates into CASSFGRAETQYF. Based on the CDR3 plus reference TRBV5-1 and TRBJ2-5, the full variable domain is KAGVTQTPRYLIKTRGQQVTLSCSPISGHRSVSWYQQTPGQGLQFLFEYFSETQRNKGNFPGRFSGRQFSNSRSEMNVSTLELGDSALYLCASSFGRAETQYFGPGTRLLVL.

CDR3 sequence (DNA): TGTGCCAGCAGCCAATTGCCCGAGGGTCAGCCCCAGCATTTT. It translates to CASSQLPEGQPQHF. The genes are TRBV3-1 (or the pseudogene TRBV3-2) and TRBJ1-5; D is unclear. V shed 2 bases and J shed 6 bases, with 11 bases lying between them. Germline assignment: CDR1 LGHDT and CDR2 YNNKEL (reference sequence). The CDR3 is made up of 14 amino acids.

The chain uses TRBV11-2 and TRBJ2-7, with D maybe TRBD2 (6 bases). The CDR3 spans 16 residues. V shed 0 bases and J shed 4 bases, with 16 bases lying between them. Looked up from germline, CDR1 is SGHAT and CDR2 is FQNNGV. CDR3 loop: CASSLDWDSFSYEQYF. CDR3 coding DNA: TGTGCCAGCAGCTTAGATTGGGACTCCTTCTCGTACGAGCAGTACTTC.

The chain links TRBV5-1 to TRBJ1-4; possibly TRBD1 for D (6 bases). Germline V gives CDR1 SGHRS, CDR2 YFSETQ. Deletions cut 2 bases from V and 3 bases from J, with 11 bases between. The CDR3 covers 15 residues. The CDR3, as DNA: TGCGCCAGCAGCTTTAGGGGGGCCCCTAATGAAAAACTGTTTTTT. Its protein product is CASSFRGAPNEKLFF.

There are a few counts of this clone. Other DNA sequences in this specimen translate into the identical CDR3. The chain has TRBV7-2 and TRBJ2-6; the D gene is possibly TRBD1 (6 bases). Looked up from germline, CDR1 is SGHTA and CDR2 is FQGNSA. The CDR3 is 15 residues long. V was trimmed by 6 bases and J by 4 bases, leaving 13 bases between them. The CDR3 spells CASSLGGSGANVLTF. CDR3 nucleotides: TGTGCCAGCAGTCTAGGGGGATCCGGGGCCAACGTCCTGACTTTC. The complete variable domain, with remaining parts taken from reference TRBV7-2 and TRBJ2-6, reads GAGVSQSPSNKVTEKGKDVELRCDPISGHTALYWYRQSLGQGLEFLIYFQGNSAPDKSGLPSDRFSAERTGGSVSTLTIQRTQQEDSAVYLCASSLGGSGANVLTFGAGSRLTVL.

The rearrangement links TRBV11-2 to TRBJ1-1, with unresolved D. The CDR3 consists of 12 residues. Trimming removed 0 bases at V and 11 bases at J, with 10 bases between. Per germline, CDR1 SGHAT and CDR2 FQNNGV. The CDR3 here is CASSLDLGLAFF. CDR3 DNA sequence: TGTGCCAGCAGCTTAGACCTCGGGTTGGCTTTCTTT.

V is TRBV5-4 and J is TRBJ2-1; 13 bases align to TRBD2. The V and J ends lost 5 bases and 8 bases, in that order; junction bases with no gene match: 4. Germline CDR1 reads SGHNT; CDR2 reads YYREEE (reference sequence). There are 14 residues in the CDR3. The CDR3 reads CASRTGLAGDEQFF. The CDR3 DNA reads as TGTGCCAGCAGGACAGGACTAGCGGGAGATGAGCAGTTCTTC.

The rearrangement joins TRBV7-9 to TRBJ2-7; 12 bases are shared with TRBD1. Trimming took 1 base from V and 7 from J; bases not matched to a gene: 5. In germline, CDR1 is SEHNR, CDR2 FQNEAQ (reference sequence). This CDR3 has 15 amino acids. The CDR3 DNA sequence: TGTGCCAGCAGCTTAGGGGGACAGGGGGCTCGGGAGCAGTACTTC. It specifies CASSLGGQGAREQYF.

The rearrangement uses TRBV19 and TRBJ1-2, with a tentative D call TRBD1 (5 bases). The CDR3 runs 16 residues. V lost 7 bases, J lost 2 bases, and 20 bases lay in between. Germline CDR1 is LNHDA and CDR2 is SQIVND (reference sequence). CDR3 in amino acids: CASNSGHQPGNYGYTF. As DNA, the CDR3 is TGTGCCAGTAATTCCGGACACCAACCCGGGAACTATGGCTACACCTTC. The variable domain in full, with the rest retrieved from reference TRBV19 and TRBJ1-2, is DGGITQSPKYLFRKEGQNVTLSCEQNLNHDAMYWYRQDPGQGLRLIYYSQIVNDFQKGDIAEGYSVSREKKESFPLTVTSAQKNPTAFYLCASNSGHQPGNYGYTFGSGTRLTVV.

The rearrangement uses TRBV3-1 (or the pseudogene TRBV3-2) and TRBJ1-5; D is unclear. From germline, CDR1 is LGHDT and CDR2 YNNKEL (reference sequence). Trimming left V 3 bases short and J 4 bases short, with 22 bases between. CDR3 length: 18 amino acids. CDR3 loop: CASSHPTDAKGGNQPQHF. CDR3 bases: TGTGCCAGCAGCCACCCAACAGACGCCAAAGGTGGGAATCAGCCCCAGCATTTT.

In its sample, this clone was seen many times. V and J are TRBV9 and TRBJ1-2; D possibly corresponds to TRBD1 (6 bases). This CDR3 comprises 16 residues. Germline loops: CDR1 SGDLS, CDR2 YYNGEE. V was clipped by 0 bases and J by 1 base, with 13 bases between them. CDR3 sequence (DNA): TGTGCCAGCAGCGTAGCAGGGGCCACCCTTAACTATGGCTACACCTTC. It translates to CASSVAGATLNYGYTF.

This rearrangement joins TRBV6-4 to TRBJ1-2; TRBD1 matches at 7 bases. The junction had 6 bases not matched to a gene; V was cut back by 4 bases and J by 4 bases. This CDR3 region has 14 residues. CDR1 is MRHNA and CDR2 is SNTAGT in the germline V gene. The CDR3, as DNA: TGTGCCAGCAGTGCAGCAGGGGGTTCCTATGGCTACACCTTC. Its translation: CASSAAGGSYGYTF.

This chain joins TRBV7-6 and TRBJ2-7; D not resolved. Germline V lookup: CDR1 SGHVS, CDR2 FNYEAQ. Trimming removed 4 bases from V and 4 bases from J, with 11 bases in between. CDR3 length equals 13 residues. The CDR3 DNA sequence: TGTGCCAGCAGCTCTTCTCTAGGGTACGAGCAGTACTTC. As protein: CASSSSLGYEQYF.

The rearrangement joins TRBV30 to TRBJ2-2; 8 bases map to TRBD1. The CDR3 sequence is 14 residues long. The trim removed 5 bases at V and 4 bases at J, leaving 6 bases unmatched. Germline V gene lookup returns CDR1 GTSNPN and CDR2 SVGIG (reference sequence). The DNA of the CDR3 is TGTGCCTGGGATCAGGGGGCGACCACCGGGGAGCTGTTTTTT. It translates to CAWDQGATTGELFF.

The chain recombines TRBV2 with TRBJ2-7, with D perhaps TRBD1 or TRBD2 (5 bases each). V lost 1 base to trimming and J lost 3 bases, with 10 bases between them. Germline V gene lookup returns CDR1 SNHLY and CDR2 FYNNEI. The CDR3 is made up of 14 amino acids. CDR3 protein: CASSEGGSLYEQYF. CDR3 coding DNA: TGTGCCAGCAGTGAAGGGGGGTCCCTCTACGAGCAGTACTTC.

The CDR3 DNA reads TGTGCCAGCAGAATTCGGGAGAGCTCCTACGAGCAGTACTTC. It is translated as CASRIRESSYEQYF. This chain links TRBV6-6 with TRBJ2-7; TRBD2 might be the D (6 bases). There are 14 residues in the CDR3. The V end lost 6 bases, the J end lost 0 bases, and 12 bases lay between the germline ends. Per germline, CDR1 MNHNY and CDR2 SVGAGI (reference sequence).

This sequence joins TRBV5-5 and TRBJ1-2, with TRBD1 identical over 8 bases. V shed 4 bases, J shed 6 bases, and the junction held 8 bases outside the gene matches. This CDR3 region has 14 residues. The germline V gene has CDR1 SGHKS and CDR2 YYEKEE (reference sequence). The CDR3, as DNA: TGTGCCAGCAGCAAAGACAGGGGATTGGATGGCTACACCTTC. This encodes CASSKDRGLDGYTF.